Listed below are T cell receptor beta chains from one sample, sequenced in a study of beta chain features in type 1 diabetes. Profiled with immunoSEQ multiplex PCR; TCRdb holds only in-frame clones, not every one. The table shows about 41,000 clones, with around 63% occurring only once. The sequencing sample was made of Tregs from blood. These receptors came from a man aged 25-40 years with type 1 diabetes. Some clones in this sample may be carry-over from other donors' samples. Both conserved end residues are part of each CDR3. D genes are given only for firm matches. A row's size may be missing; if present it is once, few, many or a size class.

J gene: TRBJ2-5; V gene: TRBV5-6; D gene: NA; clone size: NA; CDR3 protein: CASSLRGAETQYF; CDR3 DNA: TGTGCCAGCAGCTTGCGGGGGGCAGAGACCCAGTACTTC
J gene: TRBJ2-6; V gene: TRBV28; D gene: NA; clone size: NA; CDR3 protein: CATQFFQGPHSGANVLTF; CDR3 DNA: TGTGCCACCCAGTTTTTCCAGGGGCCCCACTCTGGGGCCAACGTCCTGACTTTC
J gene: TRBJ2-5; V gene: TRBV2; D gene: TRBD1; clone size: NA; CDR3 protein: CASSWGTVQETQYF; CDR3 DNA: TGTGCCAGCAGTTGGGGGACAGTCCAAGAGACCCAGTACTTC
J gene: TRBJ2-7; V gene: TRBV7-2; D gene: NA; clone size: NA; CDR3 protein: CASSLYAAYTYEQYF; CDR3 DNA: TGTGCCAGCAGCTTATACGCGGCCTATACCTACGAGCAGTACTTC
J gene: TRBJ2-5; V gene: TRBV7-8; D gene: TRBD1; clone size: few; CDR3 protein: CASRKLWDSPQETQYF; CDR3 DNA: TGTGCCAGCAGGAAACTCTGGGACAGCCCCCAGGAGACCCAGTACTTC
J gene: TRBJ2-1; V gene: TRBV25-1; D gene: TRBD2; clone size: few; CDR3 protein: CASSVGGREFF; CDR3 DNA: TGTGCCAGCAGTGTCGGGGGGAGAGAGTTCTTC
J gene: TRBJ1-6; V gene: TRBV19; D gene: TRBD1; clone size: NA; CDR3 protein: CATRDRVSYNSPLHF; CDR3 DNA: TGTGCCACCCGGGACAGGGTATCCTATAATTCACCCCTCCACTTT
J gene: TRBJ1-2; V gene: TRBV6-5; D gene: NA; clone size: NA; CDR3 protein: CASSYSITNYGYTF; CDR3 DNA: TGTGCCAGCAGTTACTCTATAACTAACTATGGCTACACCTTC
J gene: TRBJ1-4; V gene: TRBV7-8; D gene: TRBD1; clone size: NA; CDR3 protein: CASSPRDRVGEKLFF; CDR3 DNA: TGTGCCAGCAGCCCTCGGGACAGGGTTGGTGAAAAACTGTTTTTT
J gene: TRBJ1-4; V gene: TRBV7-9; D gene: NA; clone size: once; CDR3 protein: CANSSQERYEKLFF; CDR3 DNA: TGTGCCAACAGCTCTCAAGAGCGTTATGAAAAACTGTTTTTT
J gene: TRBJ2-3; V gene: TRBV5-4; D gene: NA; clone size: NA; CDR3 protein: CASSVVGVISTDTQYF; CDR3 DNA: TGTGCCAGCAGCGTAGTCGGAGTGATTAGCACAGATACGCAGTATTTT
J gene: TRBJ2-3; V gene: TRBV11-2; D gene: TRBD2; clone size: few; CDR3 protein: CASSTYFRLAGAPTDTQYF; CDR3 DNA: TGTGCCAGCAGCACTTACTTCCGACTAGCGGGGGCCCCCACAGATACGCAGTATTTT
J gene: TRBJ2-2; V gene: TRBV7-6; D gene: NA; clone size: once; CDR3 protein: CASSFLSGELFF; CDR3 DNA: TGTGCCAGCAGCTTTCTATCCGGGGAGCTGTTTTTT
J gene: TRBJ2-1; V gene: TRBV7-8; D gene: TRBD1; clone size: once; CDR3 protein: CASSHQGVTYNEQFF; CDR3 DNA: TGTGCCAGCAGCCATCAGGGGGTGACCTACAATGAGCAGTTCTTC